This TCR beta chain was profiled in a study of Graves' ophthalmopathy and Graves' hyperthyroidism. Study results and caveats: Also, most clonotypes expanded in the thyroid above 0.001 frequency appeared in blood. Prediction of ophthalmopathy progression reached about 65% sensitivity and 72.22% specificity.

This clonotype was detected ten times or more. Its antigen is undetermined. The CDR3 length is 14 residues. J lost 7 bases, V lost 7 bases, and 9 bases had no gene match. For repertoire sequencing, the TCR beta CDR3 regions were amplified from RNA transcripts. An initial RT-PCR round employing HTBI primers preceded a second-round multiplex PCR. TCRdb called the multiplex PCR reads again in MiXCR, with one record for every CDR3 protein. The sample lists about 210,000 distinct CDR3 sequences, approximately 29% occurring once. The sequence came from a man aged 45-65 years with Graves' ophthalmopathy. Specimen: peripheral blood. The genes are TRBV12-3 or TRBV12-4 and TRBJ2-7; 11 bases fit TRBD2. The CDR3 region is CASTVAGGPGEQYF. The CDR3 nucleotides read TGTGCCAGCACAGTAGCGGGAGGGCCCGGGGAGCAGTACTTC.